Below, one T cell receptor (beta chain) is given with its context. The antigen is unknown. Everyone who donated was a healthy bone marrow donor. The record originates from a study of cytomegalovirus exposure and HLA in healthy donors. Primers: 60 Vbeta forward and 13 Jbeta reverse. Per the study methods: Later work found around 72 million unique TCR beta chains, with 9.5 million to 14 million shared. Sequencing was performed with immunoSEQ multiplex PCR; in TCRdb, only in-frame clones are kept and a portion is missing. From that table come the V and J calls and clone size; the DNA was used to work out D and trimming. The sample has around 160,000 clones, over 70% seen once. This CDR3 is built from 13 residues. CDR1 ENHRY and CDR2 SYGVKD come from the germline V gene. Losses at the gene ends were 6 bases for V and 1 base for J; bases not matched to a gene: 2. Whole-study findings and limits: In a later analysis, TCR association rates varied by HLA locus: DRB1 most, HLA-C fewest.

Source material: PBMCs. This receptor was taken from a middle-aged woman in good health and CMV-seropositive. The rearrangement joins TRBV10-3 to TRBJ2-5; TRBD2 matches 7 bases. CDR3 DNA: TGTGCCATCAGAACGGGGGGCCAAGAGACCCAGTACTTC. This codes for CAIRTGGQETQYF.